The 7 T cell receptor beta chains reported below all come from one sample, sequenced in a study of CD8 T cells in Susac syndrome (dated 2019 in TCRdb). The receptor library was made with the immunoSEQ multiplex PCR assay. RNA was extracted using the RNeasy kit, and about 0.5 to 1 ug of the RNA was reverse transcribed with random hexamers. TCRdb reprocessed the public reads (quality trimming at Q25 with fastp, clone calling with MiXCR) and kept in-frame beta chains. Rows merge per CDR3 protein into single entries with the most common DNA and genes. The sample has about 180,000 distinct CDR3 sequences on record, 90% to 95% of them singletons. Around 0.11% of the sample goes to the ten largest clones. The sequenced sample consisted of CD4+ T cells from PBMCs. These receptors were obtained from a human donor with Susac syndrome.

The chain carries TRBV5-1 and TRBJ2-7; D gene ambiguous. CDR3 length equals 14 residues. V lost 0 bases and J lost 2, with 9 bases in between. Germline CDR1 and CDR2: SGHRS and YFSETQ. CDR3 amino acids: CASSLVPETYEQYF. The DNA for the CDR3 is TGCGCCAGCAGCTTGGTGCCGGAAACCTACGAGCAGTACTTC. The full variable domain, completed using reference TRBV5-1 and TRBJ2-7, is KAGVTQTPRYLIKTRGQQVTLSCSPISGHRSVSWYQQTPGQGLQFLFEYFSETQRNKGNFPGRFSGRQFSNSRSEMNVSTLELGDSALYLCASSLVPETYEQYFGPGTRLTVT.

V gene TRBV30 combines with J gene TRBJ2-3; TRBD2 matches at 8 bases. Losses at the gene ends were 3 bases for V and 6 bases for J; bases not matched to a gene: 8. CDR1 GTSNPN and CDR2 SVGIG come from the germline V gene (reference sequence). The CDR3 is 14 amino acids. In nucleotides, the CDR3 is TGTGCCTGGAGCCCCAGCGGGGGAGGGGATACGCAGTATTTT. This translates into CAWSPSGGGDTQYF.

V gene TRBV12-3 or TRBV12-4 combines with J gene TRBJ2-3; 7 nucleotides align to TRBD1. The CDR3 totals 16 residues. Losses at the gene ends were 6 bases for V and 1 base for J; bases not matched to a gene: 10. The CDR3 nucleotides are TGTGCCAGCAGGCCCGGGGTCCAGGGGGGCACAGATACGCAGTATTTT. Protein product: CASRPGVQGGTDTQYF.

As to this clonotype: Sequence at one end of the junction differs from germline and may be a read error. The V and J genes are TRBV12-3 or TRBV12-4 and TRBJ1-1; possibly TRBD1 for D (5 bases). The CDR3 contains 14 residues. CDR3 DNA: TGTGCCAGCTCTCCGGCAGGGATGAACACTGAAGCCTTCTTT. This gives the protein CASSPAGMNTEAFF.

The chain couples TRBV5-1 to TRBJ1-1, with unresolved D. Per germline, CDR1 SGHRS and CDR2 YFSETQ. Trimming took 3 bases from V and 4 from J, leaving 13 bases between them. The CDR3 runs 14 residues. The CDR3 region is CASSWTVDSTEAFF. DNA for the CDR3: TGCGCCAGCAGCTGGACGGTAGACTCCACTGAAGCTTTCTTT.

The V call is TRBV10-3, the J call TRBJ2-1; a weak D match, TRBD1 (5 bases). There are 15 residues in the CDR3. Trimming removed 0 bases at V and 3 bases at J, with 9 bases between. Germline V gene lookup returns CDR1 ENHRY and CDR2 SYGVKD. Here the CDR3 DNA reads TGTGCCATCAGTGAGTCTGTCCAGGGCTACAATGAGCAGTTCTTC. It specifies CAISESVQGYNEQFF.

CDR3 sequence reads: CSASGQDNQPQHF. The CDR3 region has the DNA TGCAGTGCTTCGGGACAGGACAATCAGCCCCAGCATTTT. The chain couples TRBV20-1 to TRBJ1-5, with 8 bases aligning to TRBD1. The CDR3 has 13 residues. V lost 5 bases and J lost 3; bases outside the gene matches: 3. Germline V CDR1 and CDR2: DFQATT, SNEGSKA (reference sequence).